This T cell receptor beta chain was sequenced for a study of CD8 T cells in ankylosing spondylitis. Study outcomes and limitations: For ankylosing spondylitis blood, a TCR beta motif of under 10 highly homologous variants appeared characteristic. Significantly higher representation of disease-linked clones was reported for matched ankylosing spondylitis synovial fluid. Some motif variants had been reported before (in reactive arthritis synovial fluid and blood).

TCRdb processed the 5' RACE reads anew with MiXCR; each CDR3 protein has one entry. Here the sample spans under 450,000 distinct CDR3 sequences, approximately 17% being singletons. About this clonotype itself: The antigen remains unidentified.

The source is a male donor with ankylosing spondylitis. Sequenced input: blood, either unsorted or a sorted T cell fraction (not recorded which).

CDR3: CASSVGGWNTEAFF. DNA for the CDR3: TGTGCCAGCAGCGTAGGAGGTTGGAACACTGAAGCTTTCTTT. The rearrangement uses TRBV9 and TRBJ1-1; no reliable D call. Per the germline V gene, CDR1 is SGDLS and CDR2 is YYNGEE. This CDR3 has 14 residues. Trimming took off 0 bases at V and 1 base at J, with 7 bases between the two ends.